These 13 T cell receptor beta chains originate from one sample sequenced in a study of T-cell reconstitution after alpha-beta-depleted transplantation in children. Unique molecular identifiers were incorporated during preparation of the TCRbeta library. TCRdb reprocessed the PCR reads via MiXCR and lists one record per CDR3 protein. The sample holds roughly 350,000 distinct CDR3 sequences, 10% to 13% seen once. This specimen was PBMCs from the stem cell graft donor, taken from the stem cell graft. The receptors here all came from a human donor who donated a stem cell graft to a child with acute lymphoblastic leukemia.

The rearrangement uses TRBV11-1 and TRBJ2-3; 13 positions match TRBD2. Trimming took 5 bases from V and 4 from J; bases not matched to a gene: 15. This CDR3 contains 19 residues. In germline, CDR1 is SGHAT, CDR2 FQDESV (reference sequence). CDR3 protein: CASSLGLAGEVAGADTQYF. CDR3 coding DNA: TGTGCCAGCAGCCTCGGACTAGCGGGAGAGGTTGCTGGGGCAGATACGCAGTATTTT. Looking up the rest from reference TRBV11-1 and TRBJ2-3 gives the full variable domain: EAEVAQSPRYKITEKSQAVAFWCDPISGHATLYWYRQILGQGPELLVQFQDESVVDDSQLPKDRFSAERLKGVDSTLKIQPAELGDSAMYLCASSLGLAGEVAGADTQYFGPGTRLTVL.

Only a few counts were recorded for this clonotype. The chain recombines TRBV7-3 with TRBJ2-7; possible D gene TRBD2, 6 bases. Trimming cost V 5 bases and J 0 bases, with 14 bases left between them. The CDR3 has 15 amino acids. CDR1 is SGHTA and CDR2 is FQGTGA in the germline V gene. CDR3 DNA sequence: TGTGCCAGCAGCGCGGGACTTGCGCCCTCCTACGAGCAGTACTTC. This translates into CASSAGLAPSYEQYF.

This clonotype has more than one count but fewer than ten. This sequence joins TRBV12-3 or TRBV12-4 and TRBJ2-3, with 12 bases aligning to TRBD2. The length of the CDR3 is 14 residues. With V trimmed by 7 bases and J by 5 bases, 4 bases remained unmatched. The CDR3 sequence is CASNPGLAGDTQYF. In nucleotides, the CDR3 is TGTGCCAGCAATCCGGGACTAGCGGGAGATACGCAGTATTTT.

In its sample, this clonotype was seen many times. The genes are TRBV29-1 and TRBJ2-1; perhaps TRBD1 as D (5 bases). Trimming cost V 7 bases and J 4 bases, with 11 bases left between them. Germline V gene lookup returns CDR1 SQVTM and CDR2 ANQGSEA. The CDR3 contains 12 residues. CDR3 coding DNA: TGCAGCGCGTCCTCAGGGTACAATGAGCAGTTCTTC. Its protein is CSASSGYNEQFF.

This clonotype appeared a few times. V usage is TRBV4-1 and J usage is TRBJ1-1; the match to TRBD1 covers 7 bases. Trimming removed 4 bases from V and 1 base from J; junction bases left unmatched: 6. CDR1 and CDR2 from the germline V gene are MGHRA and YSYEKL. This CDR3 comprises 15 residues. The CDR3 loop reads CASSPLGQKNTEAFF. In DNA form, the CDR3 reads TGCGCCAGCAGCCCCCTGGGACAGAAGAACACTGAAGCTTTCTTT.

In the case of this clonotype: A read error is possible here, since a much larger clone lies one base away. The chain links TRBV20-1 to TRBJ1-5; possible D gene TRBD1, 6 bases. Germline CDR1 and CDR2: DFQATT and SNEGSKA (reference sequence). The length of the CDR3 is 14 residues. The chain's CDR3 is CCAAGWGRGQPQHF. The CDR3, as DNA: TGCTGCGCTGCGGGCTGGGGGCGAGGTCAGCCCCAGCATTTT.

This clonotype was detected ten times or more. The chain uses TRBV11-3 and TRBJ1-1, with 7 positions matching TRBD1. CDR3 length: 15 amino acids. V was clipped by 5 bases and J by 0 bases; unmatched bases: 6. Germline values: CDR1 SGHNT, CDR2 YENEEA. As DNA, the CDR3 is TGTGCCAGCAGCCACACAGGGGACATGAACACTGAAGCTTTCTTT. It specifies CASSHTGDMNTEAFF.

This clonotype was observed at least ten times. The CDR3 reads CASGSGSYEQYF. The CDR3 region has the DNA TGTGCCAGCGGCAGTGGGTCTTACGAGCAGTACTTC. V is TRBV2 and J is TRBJ2-7, with unresolved D. V was trimmed by 8 bases and J by 4 bases, leaving 12 bases between them. The CDR3 contains 12 residues. The germline CDR1 and CDR2 sequences are SNHLY and FYNNEI.

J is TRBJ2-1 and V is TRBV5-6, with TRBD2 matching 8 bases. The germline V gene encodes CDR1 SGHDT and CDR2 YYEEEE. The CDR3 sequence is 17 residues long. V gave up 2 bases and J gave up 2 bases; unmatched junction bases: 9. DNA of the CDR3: TGTGCCAGCAGCTTTCGCGGGACTAGATTCACCTACAATGAGCAGTTCTTC. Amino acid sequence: CASSFRGTRFTYNEQFF.

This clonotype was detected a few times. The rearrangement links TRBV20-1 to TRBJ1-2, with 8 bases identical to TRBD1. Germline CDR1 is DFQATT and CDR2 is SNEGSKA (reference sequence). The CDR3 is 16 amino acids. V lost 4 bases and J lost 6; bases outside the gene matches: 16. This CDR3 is CSATHASGGAYNGYTF. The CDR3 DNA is TGCAGTGCTACCCATGCCTCAGGGGGCGCGTATAATGGCTACACCTTC.

CDR3 amino acids: CASSAGTGYNEQFF. The CDR3 coding sequence is TGTGCCAGCAGCGCCGGGACAGGGTACAATGAGCAGTTCTTC. The chain has TRBV7-2 and TRBJ2-1; TRBD1 agrees at 9 bases. The J segment lost 4 bases and the V segment lost 5 bases, leaving 3 bases of the junction unmatched. CDR3 size: 14 residues. Germline V gene data show CDR1 as SGHTA and CDR2 as FQGNSA.

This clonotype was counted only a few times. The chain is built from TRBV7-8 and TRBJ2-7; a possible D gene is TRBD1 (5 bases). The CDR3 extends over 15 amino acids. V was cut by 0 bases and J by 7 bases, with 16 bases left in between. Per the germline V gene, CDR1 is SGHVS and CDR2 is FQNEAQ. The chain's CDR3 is CASSLAGPTTGEQYF. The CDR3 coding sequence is TGTGCCAGCAGCTTAGCGGGGCCCACAACTGGAGAGCAGTACTTC.

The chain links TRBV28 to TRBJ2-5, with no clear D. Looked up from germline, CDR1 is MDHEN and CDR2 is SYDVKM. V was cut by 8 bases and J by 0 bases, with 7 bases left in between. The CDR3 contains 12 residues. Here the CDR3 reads CASLKYQETQYF. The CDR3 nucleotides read TGTGCCAGCCTCAAGTACCAAGAGACCCAGTACTTC.